Presented here are 5 T cell receptor beta chains from one specimen sequenced in a study of T cell responses to AZD1222 COVID-19 vaccine. Data came from immunoSEQ multiplex PCR; TCRdb stores just in-frame clones and leaves some out. The data hold about 86,000 clones, with roughly 80% observed a single time. The sample was peripheral blood, taken on day 0 of AZD1222 vaccination. Receptors were obtained from an adult in good health.

This sequence joins TRBV9 and TRBJ1-2; 10 bases are a match to TRBD1. This CDR3 contains 14 residues. Trimming took 4 bases from V and 2 from J; bases not matched to a gene: 2. Germline V gene lookup returns CDR1 SGDLS and CDR2 YYNGEE. Here the CDR3 DNA reads TGTGCCAGCAGCCCGGGACAGGGGAACTATGGCTACACCTTC. This translates into CASSPGQGNYGYTF.

The gene calls are TRBV19 and TRBJ2-5; 12 bases are a match to TRBD2. Germline values: CDR1 LNHDA, CDR2 SQIVND (reference sequence). The V and J ends lost 9 bases and 2 bases, in that order; junction bases with no gene match: 10. The CDR3 contains 16 residues. CDR3 nucleotide sequence: TGTGCCAGCCGACGCGCACTAGCGGGAGGACAAGAGACCCAGTACTTC. It codes for CASRRALAGGQETQYF. Full variable domain (outside the CDR3, taken from reference TRBV19 and TRBJ2-5): DGGITQSPKYLFRKEGQNVTLSCEQNLNHDAMYWYRQDPGQGLRLIYYSQIVNDFQKGDIAEGYSVSREKKESFPLTVTSAQKNPTAFYLCASRRALAGGQETQYFGPGTRLLVL.

This clone is deemed medium-sized (0.01 to 0.1%). The J gene is TRBJ2-7, the V gene TRBV5-1; D gene uncertain. CDR3 length equals 15 residues. V was clipped by 0 bases and J by 0 bases, with 10 bases between them. The V gene's germline CDR1 is SGHRS and CDR2 YFSETQ. The DNA of the CDR3 is TGCGCCAGCAGCTTGGGGCAGGCCCACTCCTACGAGCAGTACTTC. Its protein product is CASSLGQAHSYEQYF.

The chain links TRBV10-1 to TRBJ2-1; 12 bases map to TRBD2. The V segment lost 4 bases and the J segment 10 bases; nucleotides outside the gene matches: 5. Per germline, CDR1 WNHNN and CDR2 SYGVQD (reference sequence). This CDR3 region has 14 residues. The CDR3 DNA reads TGCGCCAGCAGTGGACTAGCGGGAGTCAGAGAGCAGTTCTTC. Encoded protein: CASSGLAGVREQFF.

The chain carries TRBV6-2 or TRBV6-3 and TRBJ1-2, with D hard to call. V lost 0 bases and J lost 1, with 6 bases in between. Germline CDR1 MNHEY, CDR2 SVGEGT. This CDR3 is 14 amino acids long. The CDR3 sequence is CASSYSAGNYGYTF. Written as DNA, the CDR3 is TGTGCCAGCAGTTACTCTGCCGGTAACTATGGCTACACCTTC.